This TCR beta chain derives from a study of somatic mutations in cytotoxic T cells in rheumatoid arthritis. Study summary: Patient blood, which was peripheral blood collected as 30 ml EDTA, was drawn right after diagnosis and before any treatment started. The study's findings and limits: There were about an eighth of the roughly 65 patients in whom the largest CD8+ clone exceeded 20% of CD8+ cells. Greater age accompanied higher CD8+ clonality in rheumatoid arthritis patients, a pattern that was absent in healthy controls.

The method was immunoSEQ multiplex PCR; TCRdb's version includes in-frame clones alone and lacks a portion of them. This table holds around 15,000 clones, over 70% found once. As concerns this clone: The target antigen is unknown.

Germline assignment: CDR1 SNHLY and CDR2 FYNNEI. The length of the CDR3 is 14 residues. V shed 8 bases, J shed 2 bases, and the junction held 6 bases outside the gene matches. This rearrangement joins TRBV2 to TRBJ2-5; 9 bases match TRBD2. The clonotype comes from an adult with rheumatoid arthritis. Sequences were obtained from CD8+ T cells sorted from blood. DNA of the CDR3: TGTGCCAGCGTCGAAGCGGGGGGTCAAGAGACCCAGTACTTC. It yields the protein CASVEAGGQETQYF.